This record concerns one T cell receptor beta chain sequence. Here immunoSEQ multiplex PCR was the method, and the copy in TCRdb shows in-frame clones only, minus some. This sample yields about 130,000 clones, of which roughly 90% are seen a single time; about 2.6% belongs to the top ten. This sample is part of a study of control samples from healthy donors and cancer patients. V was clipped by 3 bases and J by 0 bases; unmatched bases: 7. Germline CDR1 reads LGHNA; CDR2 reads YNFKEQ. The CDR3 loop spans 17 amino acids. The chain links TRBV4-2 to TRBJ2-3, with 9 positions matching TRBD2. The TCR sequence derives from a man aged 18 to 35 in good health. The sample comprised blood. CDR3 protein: CASSQSAGGTSTDTQYF. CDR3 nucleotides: TGTGCCAGCAGCCAGTCGGCGGGGGGGACTAGCACAGATACGCAGTATTTT.